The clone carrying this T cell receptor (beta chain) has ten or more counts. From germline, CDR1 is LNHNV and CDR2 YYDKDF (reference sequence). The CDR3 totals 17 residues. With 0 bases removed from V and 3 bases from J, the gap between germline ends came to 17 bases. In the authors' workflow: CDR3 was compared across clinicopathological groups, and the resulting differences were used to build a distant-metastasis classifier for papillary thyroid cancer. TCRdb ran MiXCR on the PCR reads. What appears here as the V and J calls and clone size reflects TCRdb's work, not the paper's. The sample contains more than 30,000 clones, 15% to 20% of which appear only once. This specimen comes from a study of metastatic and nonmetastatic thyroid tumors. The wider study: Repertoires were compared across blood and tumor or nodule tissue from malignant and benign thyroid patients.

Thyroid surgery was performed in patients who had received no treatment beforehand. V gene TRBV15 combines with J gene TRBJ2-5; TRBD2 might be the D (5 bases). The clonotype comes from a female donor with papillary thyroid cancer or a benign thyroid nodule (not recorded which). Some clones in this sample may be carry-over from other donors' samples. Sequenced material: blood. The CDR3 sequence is CATSREYNLDGEETQYF. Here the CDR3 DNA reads TGTGCCACCAGCAGAGAATATAATCTGGACGGGGAAGAGACCCAGTACTTC.